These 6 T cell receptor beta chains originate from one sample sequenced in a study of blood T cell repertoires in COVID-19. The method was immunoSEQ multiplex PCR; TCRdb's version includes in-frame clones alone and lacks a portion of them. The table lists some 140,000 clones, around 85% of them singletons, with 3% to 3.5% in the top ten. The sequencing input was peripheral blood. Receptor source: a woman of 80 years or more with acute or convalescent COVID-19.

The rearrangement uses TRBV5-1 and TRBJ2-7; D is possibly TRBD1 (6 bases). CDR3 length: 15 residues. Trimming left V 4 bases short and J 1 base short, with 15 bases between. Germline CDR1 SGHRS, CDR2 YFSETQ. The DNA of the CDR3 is TGCGCCAGCAGCCTTACAGGGCTTAGATCCTACGAGCAGTACTTC. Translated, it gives CASSLTGLRSYEQYF.

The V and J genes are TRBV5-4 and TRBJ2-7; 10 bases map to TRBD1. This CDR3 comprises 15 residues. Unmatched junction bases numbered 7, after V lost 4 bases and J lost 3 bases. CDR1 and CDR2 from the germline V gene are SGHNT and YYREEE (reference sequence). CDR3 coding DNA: TGTGCCAGCAGCGCGCCCCGGGACAGGGGCTACGAGCAGTACTTC. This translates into CASSAPRDRGYEQYF.

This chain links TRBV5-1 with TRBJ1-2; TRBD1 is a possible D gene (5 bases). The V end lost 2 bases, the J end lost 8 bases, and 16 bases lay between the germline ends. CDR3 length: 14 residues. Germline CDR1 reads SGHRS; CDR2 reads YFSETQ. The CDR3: CASSFLSGIEGYTF. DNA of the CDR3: TGCGCCAGCAGCTTTCTATCAGGGATAGAGGGCTACACCTTC.

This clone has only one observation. Written as DNA, the CDR3 is TGTGCCATCAGTGAAGGGCCGGGACAGGGAACAGATACGCAGTATTTT. The encoded protein is CAISEGPGQGTDTQYF. The chain is built from TRBV10-3 and TRBJ2-3; TRBD1 matches 9 bases. Trimming took 3 bases from V and 3 from J; bases not matched to a gene: 7. Germline lookup yields CDR1 ENHRY and CDR2 SYGVKD. The CDR3 is 16 amino acids.

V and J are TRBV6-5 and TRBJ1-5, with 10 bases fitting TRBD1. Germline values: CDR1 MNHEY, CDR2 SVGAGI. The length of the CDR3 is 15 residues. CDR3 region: CATRRGQGNYQPQHF. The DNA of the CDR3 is TGTGCTACGCGGAGGGGACAGGGGAACTATCAGCCCCAGCATTTT.

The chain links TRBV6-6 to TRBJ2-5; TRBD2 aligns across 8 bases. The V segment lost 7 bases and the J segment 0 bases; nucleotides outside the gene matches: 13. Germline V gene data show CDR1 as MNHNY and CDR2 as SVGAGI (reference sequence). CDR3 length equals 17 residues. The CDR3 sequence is CASIRPDVLADQETQYF. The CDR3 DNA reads TGTGCCAGCATTCGGCCCGACGTACTAGCGGACCAAGAGACCCAGTACTTC.